The 20 T cell receptor beta chains below come from one sample, sequenced in a study of cytomegalovirus exposure and HLA in healthy donors. PCR amplification relied on 60 Vbeta primers (plus 13 Jbeta primers). Only in-frame clones appear in the TCRdb table, and some are missing; sequencing was by immunoSEQ multiplex PCR. This table holds about 140,000 clones, approximately 83% found once. The source material was PBMCs. These receptors were obtained from a male donor in good health and CMV-seronegative.

The chain employs TRBV30 and TRBJ2-4; D gene unclear. The CDR3 totals 12 residues. The V end lost 5 bases, the J end lost 0 bases, and 5 bases lay between the germline ends. Germline V gives CDR1 GTSNPN, CDR2 SVGIG (reference sequence). The chain's CDR3 is CAWGEAKNIQYF. The CDR3 DNA follows: TGTGCCTGGGGAGAAGCCAAAAACATTCAGTACTTC.

V gene TRBV5-1 combines with J gene TRBJ2-5; TRBD2 agrees at 11 bases. Germline lookup yields CDR1 SGHRS and CDR2 YFSETQ. The CDR3 is made up of 15 amino acids. V gave up 5 bases and J gave up 3 bases; unmatched junction bases: 6. Here the CDR3 DNA reads TGCGCCAGCAGAGTTAGCGGGAGGGCCGAAGAGACCCAGTACTTC. As protein: CASRVSGRAEETQYF.

The J gene is TRBJ2-3, the V gene TRBV13, with TRBD2 matching over 7 bases. V shed 2 bases, J shed 9 bases, and the junction held 11 bases outside the gene matches. Per the germline V gene, CDR1 is PRHDT and CDR2 is FYEKMQ (reference sequence). The CDR3 contains 15 residues. This chain's CDR3 is CASSLPGDRAGTQYF. CDR3 DNA: TGTGCCAGCAGCTTACCGGGAGACCGAGCGGGAACGCAGTATTTT.

This chain connects TRBV19 to TRBJ2-7; 11 positions match TRBD2. V shed 7 bases and J 5 bases; nucleotides not matched to a gene: 7. Germline lookup yields CDR1 LNHDA and CDR2 SQIVND (reference sequence). The CDR3 loop spans 14 amino acids. The CDR3 DNA follows: TGTGCCAGTACCCCGGTAGCGGGGGGGGACGAGCAGTACTTC. Translation: CASTPVAGGDEQYF.

The CDR3 here is CAWGGTGELFF. The CDR3 coding sequence is TGTGCCTGGGGAGGGACCGGGGAGCTGTTTTTT. The chain combines TRBV30 with TRBJ2-2, with D possibly being TRBD2 (6 bases). The germline CDR1 and CDR2 sequences are GTSNPN and SVGIG (reference sequence). The CDR3 is 11 amino acids. Deletions cut 5 bases from V and 5 bases from J, with 6 bases between.

Here the CDR3 reads CAWSQVASPLHF. DNA for the CDR3: TGTGCCTGGAGCCAGGTTGCTTCACCCCTCCACTTT. V is TRBV30 and J is TRBJ1-6; D not resolved. Trimming removed 3 bases at V and 9 bases at J, with 9 bases between. This CDR3 region has 12 residues. Germline CDR1 is GTSNPN and CDR2 is SVGIG (reference sequence).

The chain carries TRBV19 and TRBJ1-1; no firm D call. The V and J ends lost 5 bases and 12 bases respectively, with 19 bases between them. Germline V gene lookup returns CDR1 LNHDA and CDR2 SQIVND (reference sequence). The CDR3 has 13 amino acids. CDR3 nucleotides: TGTGCCAGTAGTCCGGGATCCCGAAGTCTGACTTTCTTT. Translation: CASSPGSRSLTFF.

The V and J genes are TRBV7-8 and TRBJ2-1; possibly TRBD2 for D (6 bases). The germline V gene has CDR1 SGHVS and CDR2 FQNEAQ. This CDR3 contains 16 residues. Between the trimmed V and J ends, which lost 1 base and 3 bases, there was a span of 13 bases. This CDR3 reads CASSLVWASVYNEQFF. The DNA for the CDR3 is TGTGCCAGCAGCTTAGTTTGGGCTAGCGTCTACAATGAGCAGTTCTTC.

The genes are TRBV7-9 and TRBJ2-5; D gene uncertain. Germline V CDR1 and CDR2: SEHNR, FQNEAQ (reference sequence). With 0 bases removed from V and 9 bases from J, the gap between germline ends came to 17 bases. CDR3 size: 15 residues. CDR3 sequence (DNA): TGTGCCAGCAGCTTAGCGCCTGGCGGAGCTCGGGCCCAGTACTTC. It encodes CASSLAPGGARAQYF.

The chain joins TRBV15 to TRBJ2-1, with TRBD2 matching 7 bases. V gave up 3 bases and J gave up 1 base; unmatched junction bases: 9. The germline CDR1 and CDR2 sequences are LNHNV and YYDKDF (reference sequence). CDR3 length equals 17 residues. CDR3 in amino acids: CATSRGVGGSSYNEQFF. In DNA, the CDR3 is TGTGCCACCAGCAGGGGGGTGGGGGGGAGTTCCTACAATGAGCAGTTCTTC. The full variable domain, completed using reference TRBV15 and TRBJ2-1, is DAMVIQNPRYQVTQFGKPVTLSCSQTLNHNVMYWYQQKSSQAPKLLFHYYDKDFNNEADTPDNFQSRRPNTSFCFLDIRSPGLGDTAMYLCATSRGVGGSSYNEQFFGPGTRLTVL.

The J gene is TRBJ2-3, the V gene TRBV5-1, with 15 nucleotides matching TRBD2. Losses at the gene ends were 10 bases for V and 3 bases for J; bases not matched to a gene: 15. The germline V gene encodes CDR1 SGHRS and CDR2 YFSETQ. The CDR3 totals 18 residues. As DNA, the CDR3 is TGCGCCGGATACCGCACCGGGACTAGCGGGAGGTTGACAGATACGCAGTATTTT. Translation: CAGYRTGTSGRLTDTQYF.

The CDR3 reads CSVARQGATGGDTQYF. CDR3 nucleotides: TGCAGCGTCGCCCGACAGGGGGCTACGGGGGGGGATACGCAGTATTTT. The genes are TRBV29-1 and TRBJ2-3; 10 positions agree with TRBD1. V dropped 6 bases and J dropped 6; count of bases not matched to a gene: 15. CDR3 size: 16 residues. Germline-derived CDR1 and CDR2 are SQVTM and ANQGSEA.

V and J are TRBV6-5 and TRBJ1-2; D is perhaps TRBD1 (6 bases). Per germline, CDR1 MNHEY and CDR2 SVGAGI. The CDR3 is made up of 13 amino acids. Trimming removed 6 bases from V and 3 bases from J, with 11 bases in between. Here the CDR3 DNA reads TGTGCCAGCAGACAGGGTCCGGACTATGGCTACACCTTC. It translates to CASRQGPDYGYTF.

This clone has more than one count but fewer than ten. This chain uses TRBV25-1 with TRBJ1-1; a possible D gene is TRBD1 (5 bases). The V gene lost 3 bases and the J gene lost 9 bases, with 14 bases spanning the gap. Germline assignment: CDR1 MGHDK and CDR2 SYGVNS. This CDR3 has 13 amino acids. The CDR3 loop reads CASSEERGFKAFF. The CDR3, as DNA: TGTGCCAGCAGTGAGGAAAGGGGATTTAAAGCTTTCTTT.

V is TRBV4-2 and J is TRBJ1-1; D is uncertain. The CDR3 loop spans 15 amino acids. V lost 0 bases and J lost 0, with 8 bases in between. Germline V gene data show CDR1 as LGHNA and CDR2 as YNFKEQ. In DNA, the CDR3 is TGTGCCAGCAGCCAAGACCCGGGGATGAACACTGAAGCTTTCTTT. It codes for CASSQDPGMNTEAFF.

This clone was detected a few times. This rearrangement joins TRBV19 to TRBJ2-7, with TRBD1 as a possible D gene (6 bases). Looked up from germline, CDR1 is LNHDA and CDR2 is SQIVND (reference sequence). V was clipped by 4 bases and J by 3 bases, with 16 bases between them. The length of the CDR3 is 15 residues. The CDR3 DNA reads TGTGCCAGTAGTACCCCGACCAGGGGATTCTACGAGCAGTACTTC. Its translation is CASSTPTRGFYEQYF.

The DNA for the CDR3 is TGTGCCAGCAGTACAGGGCTCTATAGCAATCAGCCCCAGCATTTT. It translates to CASSTGLYSNQPQHF. The J gene is TRBJ1-5, the V gene TRBV6-5; D may be TRBD1 (6 bases). CDR3 length: 15 amino acids. V gave up 5 bases and J gave up 0 bases, with 11 bases separating them. Germline values: CDR1 MNHEY, CDR2 SVGAGI.

The chain combines TRBV7-6 with TRBJ2-1; tentative D call: TRBD2 (5 bases). The ends were cut back, 0 bases at V and 7 bases at J, with 10 bases in the middle. Germline V gives CDR1 SGHVS, CDR2 FNYEAQ. This CDR3 has 14 amino acids. In DNA, the CDR3 is TGTGCCAGCAGCTTAGCGGGAGTTATAAATGAGCAGTTCTTC. It encodes CASSLAGVINEQFF.

V and J are TRBV7-6 and TRBJ2-7; the match to TRBD2 covers 13 bases. V gave up 3 bases and J gave up 5 bases; unmatched junction bases: 7. The CDR3 spans 16 residues. Per the germline V gene, CDR1 is SGHVS and CDR2 is FNYEAQ. Here the CDR3 reads CASSFSLAGGLDEQYF. The CDR3 DNA reads as TGTGCCAGCAGCTTTTCACTAGCGGGAGGGCTTGACGAGCAGTACTTC. Drawing the rest from reference TRBV7-6 and TRBJ2-7, the complete variable domain is GAGVSQSPRYKVTKRGQDVALRCDPISGHVSLYWYRQALGQGPEFLTYFNYEAQQDKSGLPNDRFSAERPEGSISTLTIQRTEQRDSAMYRCASSFSLAGGLDEQYFGPGTRLTVT.

The CDR3 DNA reads TGTGCCAGCGAGGAGGGAGCGTTTAATGAGCAGTTCTTC. Amino acids: CASEEGAFNEQFF. The J gene is TRBJ2-1, the V gene TRBV25-1, with D possibly TRBD2 on 6 matching bases. Germline CDR1 reads MGHDK; CDR2 reads SYGVNS. The CDR3 is made up of 13 amino acids. The V end lost 8 bases, the J end lost 7 bases, and 15 bases lay between the germline ends. The whole variable domain, filled in from reference TRBV25-1 and TRBJ2-1, reads EADIYQTPRYLVIGTGKKITLECSQTMGHDKMYWYQQDPGMELHLIHYSYGVNSTEKGDLSSESTVSRIRTEHFPLTLESARPSHTSQYLCASEEGAFNEQFFGPGTRLTVL.